The clone carrying this T cell receptor beta chain was counted at least ten times. Its antigen remains unidentified. TCR beta CDR3 sequences were amplified from RNA transcripts. HTBI primers were used for first-round RT-PCR of the TCR CDR3. TCRdb analysed the multiplex PCR reads with MiXCR anew, one entry per CDR3 protein. This table holds about 600,000 distinct CDR3 sequences, 16% found once. The CDR3 loop spans 13 amino acids. Per the germline V gene, CDR1 is SGHRS and CDR2 is YFSETQ. Trimming removed 8 bases from V and 5 bases from J, with 14 bases in between. Source material for PBMCs was 10 ml fresh peripheral blood. The sample belongs to a study of T cells in Graves' hyperthyroidism and ophthalmopathy. Study as a whole: At initial diagnosis, before any treatment had begun, peripheral blood was obtained. General study findings and limits: A median about 6.5 months before onset, the model predicted ophthalmopathy. A model built on 13 V-J features separated ophthalmopathy from stable hyperthyroidism.

The receptor was isolated from a middle-aged woman with Graves' ophthalmopathy. The sample comprised blood. V and J are TRBV5-1 and TRBJ2-1; D call uncertain. The CDR3 spells CASSPGPNNEQFF. The CDR3 DNA is TGCGCCAGTTCTCCGGGCCCCAACAATGAGCAGTTCTTC.